The rows below give T cell receptor beta chains drawn from one sample of a study of shared T cell receptors in the human thymus. Libraries were prepared by immunoSEQ multiplex PCR; TCRdb keeps only in-frame clonotypes and omits some of them. The table includes approximately 760,000 clones, around 85% detected once. These data also formed part of another study, on human thymus T cells.

The sample consisted of thymocytes. These receptors originate from a girl under three years old with a congenital heart defect. Both conserved end residues are part of each CDR3. The D gene is left open where the match is weak. Size is omitted from some rows. Given values are once, few, many or a class for expanded clones.

CDR3nt,CDR3aa,v_gene,j_gene,abundance,d_gene
TGTGCCAGCAGTGGAATCGGGACAGGAGGGGAGACCCAGTACTTC,CASSGIGTGGETQYF,TRBV6-1,TRBJ2-5,.,TRBD1
TGTGCCAGCAGCCCAGGCCGGGACAGGGGCCTCCTGAACGCCGGGGAGCTGTTTTTT,CASSPGRDRGLLNAGELFF,TRBV13,TRBJ2-2,.,TRBD1
TGTGCCTGGAGGCCTAGGCAAAATTCACCCCTCCACTTT,CAWRPRQNSPLHF,TRBV30,TRBJ1-6,.,.
TGTGCCAGCAGTTACTCGCCCAGGGATGGGGAGCTGTTTTTT,CASSYSPRDGELFF,TRBV6-5,TRBJ2-2,once,.
TGTGCCAGCAGTGAAGAGGTCGCCAAGGACACTACCCCTTACAATGAGCAGTTCTTC,CASSEEVAKDTTPYNEQFF,TRBV6-1,TRBJ2-1,.,.
TGCGCCAGCAGCCTGGCAGGGGCGGGAGGGTATGGCTACACCTTC,CASSLAGAGGYGYTF,TRBV10-2,TRBJ1-2,.,.
TGTGCCAGCAGCGTAGATAGACAGGGGGGCTATGGCTACACCTTC,CASSVDRQGGYGYTF,TRBV9,TRBJ1-2,.,TRBD1
TGTGCCAGCAGCCAAGATCTAGGGACGACAGGGACTGAAGCTTTCTTT,CASSQDLGTTGTEAFF,TRBV4-2,TRBJ1-1,.,TRBD1
TGTGCCAGCAGCCGTTACCTTCAGGGGGCGCAGGGGGATCAGCCCCAGCATTTT,CASSRYLQGAQGDQPQHF,TRBV28,TRBJ1-5,.,TRBD1
TGCAGCGTTGAGATTACCCGGGCCCGGGGGACTGAAGCTTTCTTT,CSVEITRARGTEAFF,TRBV29-1,TRBJ1-1,.,.
TGTGCCAGTACGGATGGGCAGGGCACCTACGAGCAGTACTTC,CASTDGQGTYEQYF,TRBV27,TRBJ2-7,.,.
TGTGCCAGCTCGGCTCTAGCTCGGACAGATACGCAGTATTTT,CASSALARTDTQYF,TRBV28,TRBJ2-3,.,.
TGTGCCAGCAGTTTCGTCCCCCCCGGCAGGTCAATCTCCTACGAGCAGTACTTC,CASSFVPPGRSISYEQYF,TRBV28,TRBJ2-7,.,.
TGTGCCAGCAGCTTTCAAGGAAAGTTAAGTGGGACACGCGGCTACGAGCAGTACTTC,CASSFQGKLSGTRGYEQYF,TRBV11-2,TRBJ2-7,.,.
TGTGCCAGCCGGGAGCCCTTGGCCACTGAAGCTTTCTTT,CASREPLATEAFF,TRBV13,TRBJ1-1,.,.
TGTGCCAGCAGGAAGGGGACAGGGTCAGGGTATGGCTACACCTTC,CASRKGTGSGYGYTF,TRBV27,TRBJ1-2,.,TRBD1
TGTGCCAGCAGCTCAGCCCCCAGAGGGCGGGGTGGCTACACCTTC,CASSSAPRGRGGYTF,TRBV5-8,TRBJ1-2,.,.
TGTGCCAGCAGCGTAGGCCCGGAGGTACAAGAGACCCAGTACTTC,CASSVGPEVQETQYF,TRBV9,TRBJ2-5,.,.
TGTGCCAGCAGCCACCTACAGGGGATAAGAATGGAGACCCAGTACTTC,CASSHLQGIRMETQYF,TRBV5-5,TRBJ2-5,once,TRBD1
TGCGCCAGCAGCCATGGGGGGGGGCCTCCGCTAAAGTATAAAGAGACCCAGTACTTC,CASSHGGGPPLKYKETQYF,TRBV4-1,TRBJ2-5,.,.
TGTGCCAGCAGCCCCGGGAGGGCTGTCACAGATACGCAGTATTTT,CASSPGRAVTDTQYF,TRBV7-2,TRBJ2-3,.,TRBD2
TGCGCCAGCAGCCATCCAGCCCACCCCGGGACAAACACCGGGGAGCTGTTTTTT,CASSHPAHPGTNTGELFF,TRBV4-1,TRBJ2-2,.,.
TGCGCCAGCAGCCCCCAGCTGGGACAGGGGGCGGGCAACACCTTC,CASSPQLGQGAGNTF,TRBV4-1,TRBJ1-2,.,TRBD1
TGTGCCAGCAGCTTAACCCAGGGGGCGCAGGAGAGGAACACTGAAGCTTTCTTT,CASSLTQGAQERNTEAFF,TRBV5-8,TRBJ1-1,.,TRBD1
TGTGCCAGCAGCCAAGATTACGGGGGGATCCCGAACACCGGGGAGCTGTTTTTT,CASSQDYGGIPNTGELFF,TRBV4-2,TRBJ2-2,.,TRBD2
TGTGCCAGCAGTCCAAGTGGGACAGCCGGGGCCAACGTCCTGACTTTC,CASSPSGTAGANVLTF,TRBV28,TRBJ2-6,.,TRBD1
TGTGCCAGCAGTCCCCTACAGGGATTTAATGCTGGCTACACCTTC,CASSPLQGFNAGYTF,TRBV6-5,TRBJ1-2,once,.
TGCGCCAGCAGCCAAGAGGGGCTTAAGAGCTACGAGCAGTACTTC,CASSQEGLKSYEQYF,TRBV4-1,TRBJ2-7,.,.
TGTGCCAGCAGCTTCCCCCCTGGCGGGGAGCAGAAACTGTTTTTT,CASSFPPGGEQKLFF,TRBV5-6,TRBJ1-4,.,.
TGTGCCAGCAGTGGGCTGGGGCAGGGGGGTTCACCCCTCCACTTT,CASSGLGQGGSPLHF,TRBV27,TRBJ1-6,.,TRBD1
TGTGCCAGCAGCCAACCCTCGCAGGGTAGTGTGGCCGGGAGGCATTCACCCCTCCACTTT,CASSQPSQGSVAGRHSPLHF,TRBV4-2,TRBJ1-6,.,.
TGCGCCAGCAGCTTCACTAGACAGGGGGCTTGTAAAAACACTGAAGCTTTCTTT,CASSFTRQGACKNTEAFF,TRBV5-1,TRBJ1-1,.,TRBD1
TGTGCCAGCAGCTTAAAACAGTCGCACCCAGGGACCCAGTACTTC,CASSLKQSHPGTQYF,TRBV7-8,TRBJ2-5,.,.
TGTGCCAGCAGGGACTTTAACAGGGGATCGGGGCACGATGAGCAGTTCTTC,CASRDFNRGSGHDEQFF,TRBV2,TRBJ2-1,.,TRBD1
TGTGCCAGCAGCTCAGGATTGTCTCTGGAGACCCAGTACTTC,CASSSGLSLETQYF,TRBV11-2,TRBJ2-5,.,.
TGTGCCAGCAGCCGCAGCCAGGGGGGACTCTCGGTCGAGCAGTACTTC,CASSRSQGGLSVEQYF,TRBV7-2,TRBJ2-7,.,.
TGTGCCAGCAGTTATCGGGACACAAGTGGAAACACCATATATTTT,CASSYRDTSGNTIYF,TRBV6-5,TRBJ1-3,.,.
TGTGCCAGCAGCCAGCCTCGACAGGGTCACAACTATGGCTACACCTTC,CASSQPRQGHNYGYTF,TRBV9,TRBJ1-2,.,TRBD1
TGTGCCAGCCATCCAGGGGGGCCGGGACTTCCTTCCAATGAGCAGTTCTTC,CASHPGGPGLPSNEQFF,TRBV28,TRBJ2-1,.,.
TGTGCCAGACGAGGGACAGGGGATGGAGAGACCCAGTACTTC,CARRGTGDGETQYF,TRBV2,TRBJ2-5,.,TRBD1
TGTGCCAGCAGCGCACCAACGGGAGAGCAGTACTTC,CASSAPTGEQYF,TRBV9,TRBJ2-7,.,.
TGTGCCAGCAGCTTTGAGGGGGCGTTGTATTATGGCTACACCTTC,CASSFEGALYYGYTF,TRBV7-2,TRBJ1-2,.,TRBD1
TGTGCCAGCAGCCCTAACCCCCGACAGGAAGGAAGGGGTTCGGATTCACCCCTCCACTTT,CASSPNPRQEGRGSDSPLHF,TRBV28,TRBJ1-6,.,.
TGTGCCAGCAGTTACTCGACAGGGATCTATGGCTACACCTTC,CASSYSTGIYGYTF,TRBV6-5,TRBJ1-2,.,TRBD1
TGTGCCAGCAGCTTGGTAAAGACTAACACTGAAGCTTTCTTT,CASSLVKTNTEAFF,TRBV5-5,TRBJ1-1,few,.
TGTGCCAGCAACGGCGGCCACTATGGCTACACCTTC,CASNGGHYGYTF,TRBV2,TRBJ1-2,.,.
TGTGCCAGCAGTGAAGGGACAGCCCGCACAGATACGCAGTATTTT,CASSEGTARTDTQYF,TRBV6-1,TRBJ2-3,.,.
TGTGCCAGCAGTTACAGTCGAGCCGCTGAAGCTTTCTTT,CASSYSRAAEAFF,TRBV6-5,TRBJ1-1,.,.